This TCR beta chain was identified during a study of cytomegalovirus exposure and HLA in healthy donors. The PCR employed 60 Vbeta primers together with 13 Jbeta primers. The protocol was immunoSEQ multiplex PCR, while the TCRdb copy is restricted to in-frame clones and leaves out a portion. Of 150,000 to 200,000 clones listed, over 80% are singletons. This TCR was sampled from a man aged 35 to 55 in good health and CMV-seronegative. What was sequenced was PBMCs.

The CDR3 spells CASSSTSGGNGELFF. The CDR3, as DNA: TGTGCCAGCAGCTCGACTAGCGGGGGGAACGGGGAGCTGTTTTTT. The chain is built from TRBV7-3 and TRBJ2-2; the match to TRBD2 covers 13 bases. There are 15 residues in the CDR3. Germline V gene sequence: CDR1 SGHTA, CDR2 FQGTGA. V shed 4 bases, J shed 7 bases, and the junction held 3 bases outside the gene matches.